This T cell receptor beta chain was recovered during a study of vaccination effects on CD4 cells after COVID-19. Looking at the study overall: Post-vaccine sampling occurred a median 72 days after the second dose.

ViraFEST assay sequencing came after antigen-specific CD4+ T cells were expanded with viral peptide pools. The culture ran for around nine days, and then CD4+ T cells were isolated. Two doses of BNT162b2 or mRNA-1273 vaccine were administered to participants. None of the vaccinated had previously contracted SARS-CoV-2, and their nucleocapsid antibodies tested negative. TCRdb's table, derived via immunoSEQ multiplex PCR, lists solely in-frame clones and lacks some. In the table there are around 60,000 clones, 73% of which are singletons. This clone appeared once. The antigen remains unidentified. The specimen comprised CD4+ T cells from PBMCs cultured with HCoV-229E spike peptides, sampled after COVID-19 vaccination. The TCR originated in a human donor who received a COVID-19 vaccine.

Here the CDR3 DNA reads TGTGCCACCAGTGATGCAGGGCCTCAAGAGACCCAGTACTTC. It codes for CATSDAGPQETQYF. The chain uses TRBV24-1 and TRBJ2-5; D might be TRBD1 (5 bases). The CDR3 sequence is 14 residues long. CDR1 and CDR2 from the germline V gene are KGHDR and SFDVKD. The V end lost 3 bases, the J end lost 2 bases, and 9 bases lay between the germline ends.